This TCR beta chain was recorded in a study of a mutant IDH1 vaccine in newly diagnosed glioma (dated by TCRdb to 2020 to 2023). For context, the study as a whole: Vaccination was initiated 4-6 weeks after radiotherapy alone, or concurrently with temozolomide cycles in the chemotherapy-containing groups. The roughly 33 treated patients were approximately 60% male and around 40% female, with a mean age of approximately 40 years. Visit V12 was the week-35 safety follow-up and visit V13 was the week-47 end of study. Peripheral blood samples were drawn at six visits, namely V03 (baseline), V05, V07, V10, V12 and V13. Longitudinal TCRB deep sequencing was performed for about 25 treated patients wherever samples were available for exploratory analyses. Prior to enrollment, patients had been given standard therapy consisting of radiotherapy alone, temozolomide alone, or radiochemotherapy with temozolomide, with the combination given to most patients. Overall study outcomes, separate from this receptor: Availability determined which PBMC samples were chosen for TCRB deep sequencing. Across multiple MHC alleles, vaccine-induced immune responses were seen in about 93% of patients. Pseudoprogression appeared unrelated to alterations in the top peripheral T cell clonotypes detected by TCRB sequencing. According to the authors, sample limitations meant that analyses of patient blood samples could not be reproduced.

Library creation used the immunoSEQ multiplex PCR assay. The hsTCRB Kit was used according to the manufacturer's protocol to amplify rearranged TCR beta chain sequences. Sequencing of TCRB libraries was carried out on an Illumina MiSeq. Per the original workflow: Demultiplexing, trimming and gene mapping were performed with the kit vendor's proprietary platform. TCRdb obtained this table from immuneACCESS and retained in-frame rearrangements with V and J assigned. These tables miss some clones; where compared with another copy, unresolved V genes account for less than half of the shortfall, and the remainder is unexplained. That table gives V, J and clone size, and the DNA gave D and trimming. This sample gives about 54,000 clones in total; 80% to 90% of them show up just once. The ten biggest clones cover 1.5% to 2% of the sample. Here V drops 3 bases and J drops 6 bases, and the junction holds 7 bases not matched to any gene. Spanning cysteine to phenylalanine, the CDR3 consists of 14 amino acids. The only DNA kept is the CDR3, 42 bases in frame from the first base. Reading the germline V gene gives CDR1 SGHTA and CDR2 FQGNSA.

This clone appeared a few times. What this receptor recognizes is not known. The input lacks base qualities; no much larger clone sits a single base away. Reading the label with the study, this specimen's time point is: week 35, safety follow-up. Each vaccine dose, consisting of 300 ug of a 20-mer mutant IDH1 peptide in Montanide, was administered subcutaneously with topical imiquimod. Patients received eight vaccinations in weeks 1, 3, 5, 7, 11, 15, 19 and 23, corresponding to visits V03 through V10. All donors had newly diagnosed IDH1-mutant astrocytomas of WHO grade 3 or 4 that showed loss of nuclear ATRX. The samples were drawn from NOA16, a multicentre, single-arm, open-label phase I trial in Germany that tested a mutant IDH1 peptide vaccine in humans for the first time. Genomic DNA for TCRB sequencing was extracted from EDTA blood using the DNeasy Blood and Tissue Kit.

This specimen was PBMCs, taken from a glioma patient whose treatment included an IDH1 peptide vaccine. In this chain, TRBV7-2 is recombined with TRBJ1-2; 7 bases in the junction line up with TRBD1. The clonotype originates from a man aged 40-49 years with glioma. The DNA sequence reads TGTGCCAGCAGCTTTGGCCAGGGGGATAATGGCTACACCTTC. This encodes CASSFGQGDNGYTF.